This TCR beta chain was observed in a study of vaccination effects on CD4 cells after COVID-19. ViraFEST expansion of antigen-specific CD4+ T cells with viral peptide pools preceded sequencing. Following a roughly 9-day culture, CD4+ T cells were purified. Previously uninfected by SARS-CoV-2, the vaccine recipients also showed negative nucleocapsid antibodies. Concerning this clone itself: Its matching antigen is unknown.

The method was immunoSEQ multiplex PCR; TCRdb's version includes in-frame clones alone and lacks a portion of them. Of approximately 25,000 clones listed, roughly 73% are singletons. Per germline, CDR1 ENHRY and CDR2 SYGVKD. V lost 6 bases, J lost 4 bases, and 7 bases lay in between. The length of the CDR3 is 12 residues. This receptor was identified in a human donor who received a COVID-19 vaccine. The chain couples TRBV10-3 to TRBJ1-3, with D hard to call. Sequenced material: CD4+ T cells from PBMCs cultured with HCoV-NL63 spike peptides, taken before COVID-19 vaccination. The CDR3 nucleotides read TGTGCCATCAGCCCTGACGGAAACACCATATATTTT. Translated, it gives CAISPDGNTIYF.